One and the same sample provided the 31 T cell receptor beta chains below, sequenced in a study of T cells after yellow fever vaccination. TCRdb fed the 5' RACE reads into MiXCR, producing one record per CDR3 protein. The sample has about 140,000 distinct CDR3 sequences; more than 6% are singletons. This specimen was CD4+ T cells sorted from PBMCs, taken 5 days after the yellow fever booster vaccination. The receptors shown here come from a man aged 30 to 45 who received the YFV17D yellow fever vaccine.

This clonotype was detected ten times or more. In DNA, the CDR3 is TGCGCCAGCAGCTTGGATACTAGCGGGAGGCCCGGGGAGCTGTTTTTT. It translates to CASSLDTSGRPGELFF. V is TRBV5-1 and J is TRBJ2-2, with 12 positions matching TRBD2. Per germline, CDR1 SGHRS and CDR2 YFSETQ. This CDR3 is 16 amino acids long. The trim removed 0 bases at V and 6 bases at J, leaving 3 bases unmatched.

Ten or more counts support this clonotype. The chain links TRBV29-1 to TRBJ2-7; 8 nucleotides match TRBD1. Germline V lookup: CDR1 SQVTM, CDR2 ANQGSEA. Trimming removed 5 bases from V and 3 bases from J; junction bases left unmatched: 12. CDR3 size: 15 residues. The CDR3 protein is CSVTRQGRTLYEQYF. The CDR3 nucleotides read TGCAGCGTTACTCGACAGGGGAGAACCCTCTACGAGCAGTACTTC.

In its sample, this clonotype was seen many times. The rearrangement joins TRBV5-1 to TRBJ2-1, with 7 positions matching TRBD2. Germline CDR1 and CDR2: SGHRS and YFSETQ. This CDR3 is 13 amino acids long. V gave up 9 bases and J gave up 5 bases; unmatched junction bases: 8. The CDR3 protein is CATTGTNDNEQFF. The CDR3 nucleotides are TGCGCCACGACCGGGACTAATGACAATGAGCAGTTCTTC. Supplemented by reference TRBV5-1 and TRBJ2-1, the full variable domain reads KAGVTQTPRYLIKTRGQQVTLSCSPISGHRSVSWYQQTPGQGLQFLFEYFSETQRNKGNFPGRFSGRQFSNSRSEMNVSTLELGDSALYLCATTGTNDNEQFFGPGTRLTVL.

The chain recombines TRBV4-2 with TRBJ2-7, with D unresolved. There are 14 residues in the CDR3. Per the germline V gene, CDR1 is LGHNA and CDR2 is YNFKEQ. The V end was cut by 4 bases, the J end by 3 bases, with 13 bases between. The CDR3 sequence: CASSLQLPCYEQYF. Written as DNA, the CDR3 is TGTGCCAGCAGCCTTCAGCTCCCCTGCTACGAGCAGTACTTC.

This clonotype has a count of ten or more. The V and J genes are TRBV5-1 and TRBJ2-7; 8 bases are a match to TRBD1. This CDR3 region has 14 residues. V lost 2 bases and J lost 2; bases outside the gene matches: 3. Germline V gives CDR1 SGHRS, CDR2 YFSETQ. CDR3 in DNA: TGCGCCAGCAGCTTCAGGGGACAGGCCTACGAGCAGTACTTC. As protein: CASSFRGQAYEQYF.

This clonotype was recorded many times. CDR3 in amino acids: CASSSQTQETQYF. The DNA for the CDR3 is TGTGCCAGCAGCTCTCAAACGCAAGAGACCCAGTACTTC. The chain is built from TRBV5-4 and TRBJ2-5; no firm D call. In germline, CDR1 is SGHNT, CDR2 YYREEE (reference sequence). V gave up 3 bases and J gave up 2 bases, with 8 bases separating them. The CDR3 has 13 residues.

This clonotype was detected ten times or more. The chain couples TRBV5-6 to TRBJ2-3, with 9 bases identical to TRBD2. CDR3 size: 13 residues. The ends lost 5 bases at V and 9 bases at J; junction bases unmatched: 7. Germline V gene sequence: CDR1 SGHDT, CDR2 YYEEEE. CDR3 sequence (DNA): TGTGCCAGCAGTGTAGCGGGAGTGGGGACGCAGTATTTT. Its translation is CASSVAGVGTQYF.

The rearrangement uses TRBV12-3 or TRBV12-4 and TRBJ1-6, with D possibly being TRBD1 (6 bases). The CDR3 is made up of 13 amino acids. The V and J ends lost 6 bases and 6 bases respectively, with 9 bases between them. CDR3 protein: CASSGQFNSPLHF. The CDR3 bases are TGTGCCAGCAGCGGACAGTTTAATTCACCCCTCCACTTT.

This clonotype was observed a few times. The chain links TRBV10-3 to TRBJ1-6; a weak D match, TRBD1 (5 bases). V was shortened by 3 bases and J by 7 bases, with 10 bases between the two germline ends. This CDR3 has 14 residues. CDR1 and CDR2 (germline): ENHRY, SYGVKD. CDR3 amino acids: CAISETGTNSPLHF. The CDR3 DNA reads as TGTGCCATCAGTGAAACAGGCACAAATTCACCCCTCCACTTT.

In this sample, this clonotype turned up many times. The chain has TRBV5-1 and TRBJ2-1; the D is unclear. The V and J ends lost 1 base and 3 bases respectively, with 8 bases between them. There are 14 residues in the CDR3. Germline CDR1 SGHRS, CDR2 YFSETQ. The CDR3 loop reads CASSLMEIYNEQFF. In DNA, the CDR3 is TGCGCCAGCAGCTTGATGGAAATCTACAATGAGCAGTTCTTC.

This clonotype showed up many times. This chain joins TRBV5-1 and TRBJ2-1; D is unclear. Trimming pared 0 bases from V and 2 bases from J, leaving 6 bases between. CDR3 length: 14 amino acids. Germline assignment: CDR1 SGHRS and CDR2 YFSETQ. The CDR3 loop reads CASSLDQAYNEQFF. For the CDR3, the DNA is TGCGCCAGCAGCTTGGATCAGGCCTACAATGAGCAGTTCTTC.

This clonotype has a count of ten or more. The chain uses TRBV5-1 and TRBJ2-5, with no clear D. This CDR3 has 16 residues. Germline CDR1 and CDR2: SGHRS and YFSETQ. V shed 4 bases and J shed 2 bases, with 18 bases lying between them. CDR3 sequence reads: CASSPYLDARQETQYF. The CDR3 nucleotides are TGCGCCAGCAGCCCCTACCTAGACGCCAGGCAAGAGACCCAGTACTTC.

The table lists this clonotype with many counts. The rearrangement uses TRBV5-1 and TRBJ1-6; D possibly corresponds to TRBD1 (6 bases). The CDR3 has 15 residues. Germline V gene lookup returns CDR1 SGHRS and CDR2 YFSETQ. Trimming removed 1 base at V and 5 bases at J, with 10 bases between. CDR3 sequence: CASSLLGGDNSPLHF. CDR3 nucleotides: TGCGCCAGCAGCTTGTTGGGGGGCGATAATTCACCCCTCCACTTT.

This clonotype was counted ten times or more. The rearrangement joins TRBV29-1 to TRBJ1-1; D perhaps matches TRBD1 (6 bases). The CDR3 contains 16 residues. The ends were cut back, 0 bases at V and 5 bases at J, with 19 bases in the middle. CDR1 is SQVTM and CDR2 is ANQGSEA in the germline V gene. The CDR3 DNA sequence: TGCAGCGTTGAAGATCCCGCGCTGGGGGCGCGGACTGAAGCTTTCTTT. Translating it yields CSVEDPALGARTEAFF.

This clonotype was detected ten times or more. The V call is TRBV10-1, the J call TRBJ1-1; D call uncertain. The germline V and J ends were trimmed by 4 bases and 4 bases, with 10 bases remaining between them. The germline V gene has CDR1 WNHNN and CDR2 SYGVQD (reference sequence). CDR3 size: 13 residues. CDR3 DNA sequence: TGCGCCAGCAGTGCTATGGGAGCCACTGAAGCTTTCTTT. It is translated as CASSAMGATEAFF.

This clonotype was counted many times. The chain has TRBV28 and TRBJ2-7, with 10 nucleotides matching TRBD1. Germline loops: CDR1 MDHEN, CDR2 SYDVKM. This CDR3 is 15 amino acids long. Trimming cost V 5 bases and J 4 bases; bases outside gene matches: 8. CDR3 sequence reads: CASSGSGTGVYEQYF. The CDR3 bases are TGTGCCAGCAGTGGATCCGGGACAGGGGTTTACGAGCAGTACTTC.

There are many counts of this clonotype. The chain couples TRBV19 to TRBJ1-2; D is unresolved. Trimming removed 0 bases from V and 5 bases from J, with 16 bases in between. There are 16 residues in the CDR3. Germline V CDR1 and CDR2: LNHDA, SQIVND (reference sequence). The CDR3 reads CASSIDRNSEFYGYTF. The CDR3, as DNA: TGTGCCAGTAGTATAGATCGGAATTCGGAATTTTATGGCTACACCTTC.

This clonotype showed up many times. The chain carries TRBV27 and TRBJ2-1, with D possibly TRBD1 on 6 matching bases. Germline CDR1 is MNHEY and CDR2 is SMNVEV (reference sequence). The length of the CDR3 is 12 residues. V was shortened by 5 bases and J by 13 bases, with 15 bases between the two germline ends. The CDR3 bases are TGTGCCAGCAGTCCGCGACAGGCTCCTCAGTTCTTC. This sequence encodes CASSPRQAPQFF.

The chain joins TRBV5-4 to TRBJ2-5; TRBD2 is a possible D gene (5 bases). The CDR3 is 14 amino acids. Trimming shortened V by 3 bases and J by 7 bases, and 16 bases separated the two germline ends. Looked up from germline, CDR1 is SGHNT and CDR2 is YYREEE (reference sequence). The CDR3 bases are TGTGCCAGCAGCTACCCGACTGGTCGGGGGACCCAGTACTTC. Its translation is CASSYPTGRGTQYF.

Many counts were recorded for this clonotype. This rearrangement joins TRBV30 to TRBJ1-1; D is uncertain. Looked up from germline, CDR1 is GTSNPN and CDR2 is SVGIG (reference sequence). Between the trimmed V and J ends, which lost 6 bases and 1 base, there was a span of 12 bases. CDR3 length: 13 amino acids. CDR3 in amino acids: CACDKVKNTEAFF. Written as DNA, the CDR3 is TGTGCCTGTGACAAAGTGAAGAACACTGAAGCTTTCTTT.

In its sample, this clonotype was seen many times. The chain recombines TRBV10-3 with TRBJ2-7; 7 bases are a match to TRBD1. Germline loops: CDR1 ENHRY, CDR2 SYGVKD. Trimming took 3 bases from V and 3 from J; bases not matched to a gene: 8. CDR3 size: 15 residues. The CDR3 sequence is CAISEAGQGDYEQYF. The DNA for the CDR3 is TGTGCCATCAGTGAAGCTGGTCAGGGGGACTACGAGCAGTACTTC.

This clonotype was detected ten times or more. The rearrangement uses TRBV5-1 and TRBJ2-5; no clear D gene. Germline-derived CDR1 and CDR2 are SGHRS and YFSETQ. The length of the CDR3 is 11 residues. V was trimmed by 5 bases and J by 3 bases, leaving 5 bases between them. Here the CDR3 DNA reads TGCGCCAGCAGTATAGAAGAGACCCAGTACTTC. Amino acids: CASSIEETQYF.

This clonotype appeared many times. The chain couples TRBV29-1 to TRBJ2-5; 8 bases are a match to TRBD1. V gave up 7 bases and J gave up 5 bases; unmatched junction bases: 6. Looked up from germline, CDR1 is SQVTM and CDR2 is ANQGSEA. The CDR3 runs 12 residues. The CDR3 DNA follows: TGCAGCGGGCAGGGGGCAGAGGAGACCCAGTACTTC. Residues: CSGQGAEETQYF.

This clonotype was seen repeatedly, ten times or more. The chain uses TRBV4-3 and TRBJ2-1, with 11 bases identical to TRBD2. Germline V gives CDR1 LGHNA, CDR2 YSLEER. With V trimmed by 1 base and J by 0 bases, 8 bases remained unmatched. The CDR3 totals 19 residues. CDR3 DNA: TGCGCCAGCAGCCAAGTAACTGGGACTAGCGGATCCTCCTACAATGAGCAGTTCTTC. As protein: CASSQVTGTSGSSYNEQFF.

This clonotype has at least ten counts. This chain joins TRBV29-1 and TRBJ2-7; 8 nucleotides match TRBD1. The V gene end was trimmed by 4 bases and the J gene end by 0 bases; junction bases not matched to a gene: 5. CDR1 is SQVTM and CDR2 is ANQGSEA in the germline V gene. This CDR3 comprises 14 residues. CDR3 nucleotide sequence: TGCAGCGTTGTAAGGACAGGGAGCTCCTACGAGCAGTACTTC. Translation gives CSVVRTGSSYEQYF.

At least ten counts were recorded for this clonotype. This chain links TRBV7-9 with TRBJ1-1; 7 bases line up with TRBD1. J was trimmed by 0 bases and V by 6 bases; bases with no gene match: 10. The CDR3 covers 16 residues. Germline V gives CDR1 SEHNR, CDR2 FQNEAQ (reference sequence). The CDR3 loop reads CASRSDRDEMNTEAFF. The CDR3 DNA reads TGTGCCAGCAGAAGCGACAGGGATGAAATGAACACTGAAGCTTTCTTT.

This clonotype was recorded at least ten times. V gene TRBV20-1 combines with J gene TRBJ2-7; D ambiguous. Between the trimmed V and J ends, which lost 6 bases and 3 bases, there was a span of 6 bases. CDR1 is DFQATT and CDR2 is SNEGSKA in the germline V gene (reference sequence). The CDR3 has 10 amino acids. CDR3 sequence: CSAADYEQYF. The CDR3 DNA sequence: TGCAGTGCGGCGGACTACGAGCAGTACTTC.

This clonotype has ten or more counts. The CDR3 region has the DNA TGCGCCAGCAGCCAAACTAGCGGGACATACAATGAGCAGTTCTTC. This translates into CASSQTSGTYNEQFF. J is TRBJ2-1 and V is TRBV5-1; 10 nucleotides agree with TRBD2. Germline values: CDR1 SGHRS, CDR2 YFSETQ. J gave up 4 bases and V 4 bases, and 5 bases lay outside the gene matches. This CDR3 contains 15 residues.

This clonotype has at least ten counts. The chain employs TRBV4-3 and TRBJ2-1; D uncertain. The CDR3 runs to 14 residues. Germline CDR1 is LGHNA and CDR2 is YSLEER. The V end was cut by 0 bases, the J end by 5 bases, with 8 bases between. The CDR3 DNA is TGCGCCAGCAGCCAAGAATCTTCACACAATGAGCAGTTCTTC. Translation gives CASSQESSHNEQFF.

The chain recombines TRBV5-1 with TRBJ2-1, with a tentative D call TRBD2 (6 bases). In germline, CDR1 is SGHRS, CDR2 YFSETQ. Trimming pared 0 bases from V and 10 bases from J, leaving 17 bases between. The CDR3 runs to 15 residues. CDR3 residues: CASSLGSGHREEQFF. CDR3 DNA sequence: TGCGCCAGCAGCTTGGGTAGCGGCCACCGAGAGGAGCAGTTCTTC. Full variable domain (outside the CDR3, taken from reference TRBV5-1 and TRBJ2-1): KAGVTQTPRYLIKTRGQQVTLSCSPISGHRSVSWYQQTPGQGLQFLFEYFSETQRNKGNFPGRFSGRQFSNSRSEMNVSTLELGDSALYLCASSLGSGHREEQFFGPGTRLTVL.

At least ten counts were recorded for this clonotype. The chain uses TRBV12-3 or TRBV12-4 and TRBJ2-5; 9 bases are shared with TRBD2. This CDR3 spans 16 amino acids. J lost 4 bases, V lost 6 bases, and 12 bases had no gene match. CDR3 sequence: CASSPRARSGRETQYF. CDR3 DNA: TGTGCCAGCAGCCCACGTGCCCGTAGCGGGAGAGAGACCCAGTACTTC.